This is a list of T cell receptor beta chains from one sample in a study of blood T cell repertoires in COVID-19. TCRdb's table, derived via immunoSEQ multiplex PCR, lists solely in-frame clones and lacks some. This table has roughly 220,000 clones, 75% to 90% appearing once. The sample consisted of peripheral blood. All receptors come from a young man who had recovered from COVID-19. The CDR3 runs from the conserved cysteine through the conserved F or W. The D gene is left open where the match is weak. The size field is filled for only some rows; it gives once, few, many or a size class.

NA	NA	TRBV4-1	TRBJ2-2	TGCGCCAGCAGCCAAAACACAGAGGGCACCGGGGAGCTGTTTTTT	CASSQNTEGTGELFF
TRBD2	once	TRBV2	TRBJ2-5	TGTGCCAGCAGCGCCCTGACTAGCGGGAGGCATCAAGAGACCCAGTACTTC	CASSALTSGRHQETQYF
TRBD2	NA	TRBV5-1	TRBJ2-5	TGCGCCAGCAGCCGACTAGCGGGGGGACTCCCCCCGAACGAAGAGACCCAGTACTTC	CASSRLAGGLPPNEETQYF
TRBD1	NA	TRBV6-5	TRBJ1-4	TGTGCCAGCAGGGCCCCGACAGGGAATGAAAAACTGTTTTTT	CASRAPTGNEKLFF
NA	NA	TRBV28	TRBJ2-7	TGTGCCAGCAGGCCGGGACAACATCTACGAGGGCAGTACTTC	CASRPGQHLRGQYF
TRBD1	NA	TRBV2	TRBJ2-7	TGTGCCAGCCTCCGGGACAGGGGATACGAGCAGTACTTC	CASLRDRGYEQYF
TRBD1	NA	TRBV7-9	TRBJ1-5	TGTGCCAGCAGCAACGGACAGGGAAATCAGCCCCAGCATTTT	CASSNGQGNQPQHF
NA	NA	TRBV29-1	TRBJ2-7	TGCAGCGTGCTGCGACAGGAGCATGCTTTCTACGAGCAGTACTTC	CSVLRQEHAFYEQYF
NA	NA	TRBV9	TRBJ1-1	TGTGCCAGCAGCCCTGAGCAGGGGTGGGACACTGAAGCTTTCTTT	CASSPEQGWDTEAFF
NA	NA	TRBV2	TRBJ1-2	TGTGCCAGCCTCCCCCAGGGAGGCTATGGCTACACCTTC	CASLPQGGYGYTF
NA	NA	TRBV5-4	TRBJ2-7	TGTGCCAGCAGCTTAGCCGGGACTCCGACCTACGAGCAGTACTTC	CASSLAGTPTYEQYF
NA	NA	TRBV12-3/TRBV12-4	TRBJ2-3	TGTGCCAGCAGGCGCGACAGTGCAGATACGCAGTATTTT	CASRRDSADTQYF
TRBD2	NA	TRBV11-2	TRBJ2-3	TGTGCCAGCAGCTTAGAGTCTAGCGGGGGGGTAGCAGATACGCAGTATTTT	CASSLESSGGVADTQYF
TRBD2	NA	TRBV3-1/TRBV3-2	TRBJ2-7	TGTGCCAGCAGCCCCGTCGGGGGGCGGGGGGGCTACGAGCAGTACTTC	CASSPVGGRGGYEQYF
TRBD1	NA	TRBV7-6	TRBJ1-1	TGTGCCAGCAGCCAGGGGGGATTCACTGAAGCTTTCTTT	CASSQGGFTEAFF
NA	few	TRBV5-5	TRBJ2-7	TGTGCCAGCAGCCCCGAGATGGGACTCTACGAGCAGTACTTC	CASSPEMGLYEQYF
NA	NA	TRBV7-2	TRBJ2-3	TGTGCCAGCAGCTTTGTATTTGGCGGGGGCGAACACTATACGCAGTATTTT	CASSFVFGGGEHYTQYF
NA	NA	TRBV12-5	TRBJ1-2	TGTGCTAGTGGTTACGGGGCGGGGGATCACGGCTACACCTTC	CASGYGAGDHGYTF
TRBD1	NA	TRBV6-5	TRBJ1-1	TGTGCCAGCAGCCTAACAGGGGCTCAAGGCACTGAAGCTTTCTTT	CASSLTGAQGTEAFF
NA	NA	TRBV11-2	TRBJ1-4	TGTGCCAGCAGCTTAACAGGGTCAACTAATGAAAAACTGTTTTTT	CASSLTGSTNEKLFF
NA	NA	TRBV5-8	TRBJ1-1	TGTGCCAGCAGACAGGGACCGCCTGGGGCGGGGGACACTGAAGCTTTCTTT	CASRQGPPGAGDTEAFF
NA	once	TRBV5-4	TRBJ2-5	TGTGCCAGCAGCTTGGCAGGGATCAAAGAGACCCAGTACTTC	CASSLAGIKETQYF
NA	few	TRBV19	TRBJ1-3	TGTGCCAGTAGTATAGGTTTGGAGAACACCATATATTTT	CASSIGLENTIYF
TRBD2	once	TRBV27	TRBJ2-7	TGTGCCAGCAGTTCCTCAAAAATACGGGGGGGGCTTTCCTACGAGCAGTACTTC	CASSSSKIRGGLSYEQYF
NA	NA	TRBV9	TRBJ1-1	TGTGCCAGCAGCCCCCTCAGTGAAGCTTTCTTT	CASSPLSEAFF
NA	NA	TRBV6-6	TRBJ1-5	TGTGCCAGCAGTTATCCGGAGCGGGGCGATCAGCCCCAGCATTTT	CASSYPERGDQPQHF
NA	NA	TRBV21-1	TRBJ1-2	TGTGCCAGCACTACGTCGGGGGGCCACTATGGCTACACCTTC	CASTTSGGHYGYTF
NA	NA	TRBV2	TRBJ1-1	TGTGCCAGCAGTTTTTATAATCCGGGAGAAGCTTTCTTT	CASSFYNPGEAFF
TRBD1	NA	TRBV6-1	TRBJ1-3	TGTGCCAGCAGTGGAAATAGGGGGCGGTGGTCTGGAAACACCATATATTTT	CASSGNRGRWSGNTIYF
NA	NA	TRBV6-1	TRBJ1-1	TGTGCCAGCAGTGAAGCACTGAGACTCTCTTTCTTT	CASSEALRLSFF
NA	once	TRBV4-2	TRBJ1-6	TGTGCCAGCAGCCCGCGACCCAGGGACTCCTATAATTCACCCCTCCACTTT	CASSPRPRDSYNSPLHF
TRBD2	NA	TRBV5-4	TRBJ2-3	TGTGCCAGCAGCTTCCCTAGCGGGTTACGCACAGATACGCAGTATTTT	CASSFPSGLRTDTQYF
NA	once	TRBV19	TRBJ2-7	TGTGCCAGTAGTATTTTCGGCGGAGACTACGAGCAGTACTTC	CASSIFGGDYEQYF
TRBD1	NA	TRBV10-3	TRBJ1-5	TGTGCCATCAGCTACCAGGGGGGCAATCAGCCCCAGCATTTT	CAISYQGGNQPQHF
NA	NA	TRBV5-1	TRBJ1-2	TGCGCCAGCAGCTCAGGGGACAACAGGGCCTACTATGGCTACACCTTC	CASSSGDNRAYYGYTF